The present TCR beta chain was sequenced within a study of immune evolution from preneoplasia to lung adenocarcinoma. On the study more broadly: HLA loss of heterozygosity: about 7% AIS, about 15% MIA, around 33% ADC, none AAH.

Between about 2013 and 2018, patients underwent resection in Japan or China. Whole-study findings and limits: Normal lung had the highest top T cell clone frequencies.

Concerning this clone: The antigen is not known.

Germline values: CDR1 SGHTA, CDR2 FQGNSA. The J segment lost 3 bases and the V segment lost 5 bases, leaving 6 bases of the junction unmatched. CDR3 size: 15 residues. Some clones are missing from TCRdb's copy, which holds only in-frame ones; the method was immunoSEQ multiplex PCR. This table holds about 41,000 clones, around 79% found once. The chain carries TRBV7-2 and TRBJ2-2; 7 bases are shared with TRBD1. Sequencing was performed on FFPE invasive lung adenocarcinoma tissue. This receptor was taken from a person in their sixties or seventies with lung adenocarcinoma. The CDR3 is CASSKRQGYTGELFF. The CDR3 DNA follows: TGTGCCAGCAGCAAACGACAGGGATACACCGGGGAGCTGTTTTTT.